The next 7 T cell receptor beta chains were all read from a single sample in a study of metastatic and nonmetastatic thyroid tumors. Not a single patient had been given any form of treatment at any point before undergoing thyroid surgery. TCRdb redid the clone calls on the PCR reads using MiXCR. The data contain around 20,000 clones, over 25% of them singletons. Sequenced input: blood. These receptors originate from a female donor with papillary thyroid cancer or a benign thyroid nodule (not recorded which). Some clones in this sample may be carry-over from other donors' samples.

This clone was detected only a few times. The junction departs from germline at one end; a sequencing error may be responsible. V is TRBV20-1 and J is TRBJ1-5; no clear D. The CDR3 has 12 residues. Germline V lookup: CDR1 DFQATT, CDR2 SNEGSKA (reference sequence). This CDR3 is CSAQNINQPRHF. CDR3 DNA: TGCAGTGCCCAAAATATCAATCAGCCCCGGCATTTT.

This clone was observed a handful of times. This rearrangement joins TRBV6-6 to TRBJ1-6; D not resolved. This CDR3 has 13 residues. V dropped 3 bases and J dropped 7 bases, with 7 bases sitting between them. Germline-derived CDR1 and CDR2 are MNHNY and SVGAGI (reference sequence). DNA for the CDR3: TGTGCCAGCAGTTATGGGCAGAATTCACCCCTCCACTTT. Protein sequence: CASSYGQNSPLHF.

This chain links TRBV20-1 with TRBJ2-3; 10 bases match TRBD1. CDR1 is DFQATT, CDR2 SNEGSKA, per germline (reference sequence). The CDR3 totals 17 residues. Unmatched junction bases numbered 8, after V lost 0 bases and J lost 2 bases. CDR3 sequence reads: CSARDSGQGGHTDTQYF. The CDR3 DNA reads as TGCAGTGCTAGAGATTCCGGACAGGGGGGTCACACAGATACGCAGTATTTT.

V and J are TRBV30 and TRBJ2-3; D is tentatively TRBD1 or TRBD2 (5 bases each). Germline CDR1 GTSNPN, CDR2 SVGIG (reference sequence). Trimming stripped 1 base from V and 14 bases from J, with 16 bases between. CDR3 length: 12 residues. The CDR3 DNA reads TGTGCCTGGAGTGGTCCGGGACCCCTGGGGTATTTT. Translating it yields CAWSGPGPLGYF.

This clone has a count of ten or more. The CDR3 is CSAWMGGAGITEAFF. CDR3 coding DNA: TGCAGCGCCTGGATGGGGGGCGCGGGGATCACTGAAGCTTTCTTT. The gene calls are TRBV29-1 and TRBJ1-1, with D perhaps matching TRBD1 (6 bases). The CDR3 runs 15 residues. The germline gives CDR1 SQVTM, CDR2 ANQGSEA. The V gene lost 7 bases and the J gene lost 4 bases, with 22 bases spanning the gap.

The chain has TRBV28 and TRBJ1-2; a weak D match, TRBD1 (6 bases). The CDR3 totals 12 residues. Trimming removed 8 bases at V and 9 bases at J, with 16 bases between. The V gene's germline CDR1 is MDHEN and CDR2 SYDVKM. CDR3 in DNA: TGTGCCAGCGCAACAGGGAGAGTGCGCTACACCTTC. Translated: CASATGRVRYTF.

This clone is labeled medium-sized (0.01 to 0.1%). The gene calls are TRBV6-5 and TRBJ1-5; no definite D call. Germline lookup yields CDR1 MNHEY and CDR2 SVGAGI. Trimming removed 0 bases from V and 2 bases from J, with 8 bases in between. The CDR3 totals 15 residues. This CDR3 reads CASSYSWGGNQPQHF. CDR3 DNA sequence: TGTGCCAGCAGTTACTCATGGGGAGGCAATCAGCCCCAGCATTTT.